This T cell receptor (beta chain) was observed in a study of blood T cell repertoires in COVID-19. Study-level background: The study drew acute and convalescent COVID-19 samples from the United States, Italy and Spain.

The authors' processing: Reference gene primer amplification in the assay estimated nucleated cell counts. Sequencing was performed with immunoSEQ multiplex PCR; in TCRdb, only in-frame clones are kept and a portion is missing. V, J and clone size reflect that table, while D and trimming were determined from the DNA. This table has about 58,000 clones, 60% to 85% appearing once. The germline V gene has CDR1 KGHSH and CDR2 LQKENI. The CDR3 covers 18 residues. Between the trimmed V and J ends, which lost 0 bases and 2 bases, there was a span of 16 bases. Sequencing used peripheral blood. The chain couples TRBV18 to TRBJ2-2; weak D call: TRBD1 (5 bases). The receptor's source is a human donor in a cohort sampled during active COVID-19. The CDR3: CASSPPGRVRGNTGELFF. In DNA, the CDR3 is TGTGCCAGCTCACCACCCGGCCGTGTAAGGGGAAACACCGGGGAGCTGTTTTTT.